These 19 T cell receptor beta chains were all obtained from the same sample, sequenced in a study of tumor and adjacent non-tumor tissue in lung cancer. The template was RNA from unsorted bulk tissue. Distant lung tissue was collected more than 3 cm away from the tumor edge. The library came from three nested PCR rounds adapted from ARM-PCR protocols. TCRdb reanalysed the multiplex PCR reads using MiXCR and keeps one entry per CDR3 protein. The sample lists tens of thousands of distinct CDR3 sequences, around three quarters occurring once. Sequenced: distant non-tumor lung tissue. Source of these receptors: a man aged 55 to 70 with non-small cell lung cancer.

The V and J genes are TRBV12-3 or TRBV12-4 and TRBJ2-5; tentatively, D is TRBD2 (5 bases). V was trimmed by 2 bases and J by 13 bases, leaving 14 bases between them. The CDR3 is 12 amino acids. The CDR3 region is CASSLTPEALYF. The DNA of the CDR3 is TGTGCCAGCAGTTTAACCCCGGAGGCCCTGTACTTC.

This clonotype was picked up a small number of times. The junction departs from germline at one end; a sequencing error may be responsible. The V gene is TRBV7-9, the J gene TRBJ2-1, with no clear D. Germline-derived CDR1 and CDR2 are SEHNR and FQNEAQ (reference sequence). The CDR3 loop spans 12 amino acids. CDR3 coding DNA: TGTGTCAGCACCAGCGAATACAATGAGCAGTTCTTC. It translates to CVSTSEYNEQFF.

With regard to this clonotype: The CDR3 carries no conserved terminal phenylalanine or tryptophan, so it likely arises from a read error. V usage is TRBV11-2 and J usage is TRBJ2-3, with TRBD2 matching over 7 bases. CDR3 length: 18 residues. Per the germline V gene, CDR1 is SGHAT and CDR2 is FQNNGV. The CDR3 DNA reads as TGTGCCAGCAGCTTTGACCCGAGCGGGACTCGGAGCACAGGTACGCAGTATTTA. Its protein product is CASSFDPSGTRSTGTQYL.

As to this clonotype: Compared with germline, one end of the junction differs, possibly owing to a read error. The genes are TRBV12-3 or TRBV12-4 and TRBJ2-1; no definite D call. This CDR3 comprises 12 residues. CDR3 region: CASGLRYNEQFF. The DNA for the CDR3 is TGTGCCAGCGGTTTAAGGTACAATGAGCAGTTCTTC.

This clonotype was seen repeatedly, ten times or more. The rearrangement links TRBV6-1 to TRBJ2-1; possible D gene TRBD2, 6 bases. CDR3 length: 15 residues. V was pared by 7 bases and J by 10 bases, with 23 bases between. Germline V gives CDR1 MNHNS, CDR2 SASEGT. CDR3 nucleotides: TGTGCCAGCATCCCCCTGGGGCGGGGAGAAAGAGAGCAGTTCTTC. This translates into CASIPLGRGEREQFF.

This clonotype was picked up many times. This sequence joins TRBV20-1 and TRBJ2-1, with 12 bases matching TRBD2. The junction had 8 bases not matched to a gene; V was cut back by 6 bases and J by 5 bases. This CDR3 spans 15 amino acids. Germline V gives CDR1 DFQATT, CDR2 SNEGSKA (reference sequence). Here the CDR3 reads CSALTTSGSDNEQFF. The CDR3 DNA reads as TGCAGTGCCCTGACGACTAGCGGGAGCGACAATGAGCAGTTCTTC.

Remarks on this clonotype: The junction and the germline gene differ at one end; a read error may be behind it. The J gene is TRBJ2-5, the V gene TRBV5-5, with D perhaps matching TRBD1 or TRBD2 (5 bases each). The CDR3 spans 15 residues. The V gene's germline CDR1 is SGHKS and CDR2 YYEKEE (reference sequence). In DNA, the CDR3 is TGTGCCAGCAGCTTGGTCGGGACCGCTAAGGAGACCCAGTATTTC. It is translated as CASSLVGTAKETQYF.

This clonotype was seen once. The gene calls are TRBV12-3 or TRBV12-4 and TRBJ2-3; D possibly corresponds to TRBD2 (5 bases). Trimming shortened V by 7 bases and J by 5 bases, and 16 bases separated the two germline ends. CDR3 length: 14 amino acids. The CDR3 DNA reads as TGTGCCAGCAATTTCCCCCGACTACTAGATACGCAGTATTTT. Protein product: CASNFPRLLDTQYF.

Concerning this clonotype: One end of the junction fails to match germline, which may point to a read error. The chain joins TRBV29-1 to TRBJ2-3; a possible D gene is TRBD2 (6 bases). The germline CDR1 and CDR2 sequences are SQVTM and ANQGSEA. CDR3 length: 16 residues. The CDR3 DNA reads TGCAGCGTTGTAATAACCGGCTACACTAGCACAGATACCCAGTATTTT. Amino acid sequence: CSVVITGYTSTDTQYF.

About this clonotype itself: The junction and the germline gene differ at one end; a read error may be behind it. The gene calls are TRBV24-1 and TRBJ2-1, with D perhaps given as TRBD1 or TRBD2 (5 bases each). CDR1 KGHDR and CDR2 SFDVKD come from the germline V gene. This CDR3 is 16 amino acids long. CDR3: CATSESSGTSYNGQFF. CDR3 nucleotide sequence: TGTGCCACCAGTGAGTCTAGTGGGACCTCCTACAATGGGCAGTTTTTC.

Concerning this clonotype: This likely comes from a read error, as the CDR3 has no conserved phenylalanine or tryptophan at its end. This chain uses TRBV5-1 with TRBJ2-5, with D possibly TRBD2 on 6 matching bases. The CDR3 is made up of 19 amino acids. Germline CDR1 SGHRS, CDR2 YFSETQ. The CDR3: CASGLYPTGRGPNQETQYS. In DNA form, the CDR3 reads TGCGCCAGCGGCTTGTACCCCACCGGGAGAGGCCCAAATCAAGAGACCCAGTACTCC.

As concerns this clonotype: A junction end diverges from the germline sequence, so it may reflect a read error. The chain combines TRBV11-1 with TRBJ2-2, with TRBD1 matching over 7 bases. CDR1 and CDR2 (germline): SGHAT, FQDESV (reference sequence). The CDR3 is 14 residues long. The CDR3 reads CASSSRQGPGDLFF. CDR3 nucleotides: TGTGCCAGTAGCTCGCGACAGGGCCCCGGGGATCTATTTTTT.

The table lists this clonotype with a few counts. An end of the junction differs from the germline gene, which may be a read error. The rearrangement joins TRBV29-1 to TRBJ2-3, with D possibly being TRBD1 (6 bases). CDR1 and CDR2 from the germline V gene are SQVTM and ANQGSEA. This CDR3 has 15 residues. The CDR3 coding sequence is TGCAGCGCCCAGGCAGGGGCGGGTAGCACAGATACACAGTATTTT. Protein sequence: CSAQAGAGSTDTQYF.

About this clonotype itself: A read error may produce the germline difference seen at one junction end. CDR3 region: CASRRGLAGVSTGEQFF. Written as DNA, the CDR3 is TGTGCCAGCAGGAGAGGACTAGCGGGAGTTTCTACCGGGGAGCAGTTTTTT. This sequence joins TRBV6-1 and TRBJ2-2; 13 bases are shared with TRBD2. Germline-derived CDR1 and CDR2 are MNHNS and SASEGT. This CDR3 contains 17 residues.

The chain couples TRBV11-3 to TRBJ2-3, with D perhaps matching TRBD1 or TRBD2 (5 bases each). Germline CDR1 is SGHNT and CDR2 is YENEEA. This CDR3 has 14 amino acids. V was clipped by 9 bases and J by 9 bases, with 22 bases between them. CDR3 amino acids: CASTSPGRDITQYF. CDR3 coding DNA: TGTGCCAGTACCTCACCGGGACGGGATATAACGCAGTATTTT.

In its sample, this clonotype was seen a few times. It is likely a read error, because the conserved phenylalanine at the end of the CDR3 is missing. The V gene is TRBV5-6, the J gene TRBJ2-2; D might be TRBD1 (6 bases). Germline V gene data show CDR1 as SGHDT and CDR2 as YYEEEE. The CDR3 consists of 15 residues. CDR3 sequence reads: CASSLADRRTGELFS. CDR3 bases: TGTGCTAGCAGCTTGGCCGACAGGCGCACCGGGGAGCTGTTTTCT.

The CDR3 reads CDVETGAQETQYF. The DNA of the CDR3 is TGCGACGTTGAAACAGGTGCACAAGAGACCCAGTACTTC. V is TRBV29-1 and J is TRBJ2-5; maybe TRBD1 (5 bases). Germline CDR1 SQVTM, CDR2 ANQGSEA. The CDR3 covers 13 residues.

As concerns this clonotype: One end of the junction fails to match germline, which may point to a read error. The genes are TRBV6-6 and TRBJ2-7, with a possible D match to TRBD1 (6 bases). The CDR3 contains 13 residues. The V gene's germline CDR1 is MNHNY and CDR2 SVGAGI (reference sequence). The CDR3 bases are TGTGTCAGCAGATACCAGGGGTCCTACGAGCAGTACTTC. Protein: CVSRYQGSYEQYF.

In its sample, this clonotype was seen many times. This chain connects TRBV6-1 to TRBJ2-7, with a weak D call TRBD2 (5 bases). V lost 6 bases to trimming and J lost 6 bases, with 21 bases between them. Germline V gives CDR1 MNHNS, CDR2 SASEGT. CDR3 length: 15 amino acids. The CDR3 here is CASREVRNLAAEQYF. The CDR3 region has the DNA TGTGCCAGCAGGGAGGTCCGGAATCTTGCAGCCGAGCAGTACTTC.